This is a list of T cell receptor beta chains from one sample in a study of cytomegalovirus exposure and HLA in healthy donors. Only in-frame clones appear in the TCRdb table, and some are missing; sequencing was by immunoSEQ multiplex PCR. The ten most abundant clones cover roughly 2.5% of a sample with more than 130,000 clones. Sequenced input: PBMCs. Receptor source: a man in his forties or fifties in good health and CMV-seronegative. The CDR3 runs from the conserved cysteine through the conserved F or W. The order of the fields is V gene, D gene, J gene, CDR3 length, CDR3 protein, CDR3 DNA. D genes are given only for firm matches.

TRBV25-1	TRBD1	TRBJ1-4	15	CASSGPDRGGEKLFF	TGTGCCAGCAGTGGCCCGGACAGGGGAGGGGAAAAACTGTTTTTT
TRBV6-5	.	TRBJ1-1	13	CASSFEGVTEAFF	TGTGCCAGCAGTTTTGAAGGGGTAACTGAAGCTTTCTTT
TRBV5-4	TRBD1	TRBJ1-6	17	CASSGTGGQSLNSPLHF	TGTGCCAGCAGCGGGACAGGGGGCCAAAGTTTGAATTCACCCCTCCACTTT
TRBV7-9	.	TRBJ1-1	15	CASSDRRRADTEAFF	TGTGCCAGCAGCGACCGGAGGCGAGCAGACACTGAAGCTTTCTTT
TRBV2	.	TRBJ2-5	13	CASSGTEQETQYF	TGTGCCAGCAGTGGGACAGAGCAAGAGACCCAGTACTTC
TRBV27	TRBD1	TRBJ2-7	14	CASSRDRAADEQYF	TGTGCCAGCAGCCGGGACAGGGCAGCGGACGAGCAGTACTTC
TRBV5-4	TRBD1	TRBJ2-7	16	CASSPGQGSGPYEQYF	TGTGCCAGCAGCCCCGGACAGGGTTCGGGACCCTACGAGCAGTACTTC
TRBV10-3	.	TRBJ1-5	13	CAISGSSNQPQHF	TGTGCCATCAGTGGGAGCAGCAATCAGCCCCAGCATTTT
TRBV11-2	.	TRBJ1-6	14	CASSYPGSSSPLHF	TGTGCCAGCAGCTACCCAGGGTCTTCTTCACCCCTCCACTTT
TRBV5-1	.	TRBJ2-3	12	CASSEGEDTQCF	TGCGCCAGCAGTGAAGGGGAAGATACGCAGTGTTTT
TRBV5-4	TRBD1	TRBJ2-7	16	CASSPTRGQVPYEQYF	TGTGCCAGCAGCCCCACCCGGGGACAGGTGCCCTACGAGCAGTACTTC
TRBV6-6	TRBD1	TRBJ1-5	16	CASGRGTGFSNQPQHF	TGTGCCAGCGGAAGAGGGACAGGATTTAGCAATCAGCCCCAGCATTTT
TRBV7-9	.	TRBJ2-7	16	CASSPISTTASREQYF	TGTGCCAGCAGCCCTATTTCGACCACCGCCTCGAGGGAGCAGTACTTC
TRBV19	.	TRBJ2-5	15	CASSIVGDTQETQYF	TGTGCCAGTAGTATTGTAGGGGACACCCAAGAGACCCAGTACTTC
TRBV29-1	TRBD1	TRBJ1-2	14	CSVERRGRHYGYTF	TGCAGCGTTGAAAGAAGGGGGCGTCACTATGGCTACACCTTC
TRBV5-6	.	TRBJ2-7	12	CASSQGGYEQYF	TGTGCCAGCAGTCAGGGGGGCTACGAGCAGTACTTC
TRBV5-6	.	TRBJ1-1	16	CASSFGAGAKNTEAFF	TGTGCCAGCAGTTTCGGGGCGGGGGCCAAGAACACTGAAGCTTTCTTT
TRBV9	TRBD2	TRBJ2-7	15	CASSVTSGGLGEQYF	TGTGCCAGCAGCGTGACTAGCGGGGGGCTAGGGGAGCAGTACTTC
TRBV7-2	.	TRBJ2-3	15	CASSLGGRGTDTQYF	TGTGCCAGCAGCTTGGGGGGGCGCGGCACAGATACGCAGTATTTT
TRBV4-2	TRBD2	TRBJ2-4	16	CASSQEGLAGKNIQYF	TGTGCCAGCAGCCAAGAAGGACTAGCGGGTAAAAACATTCAGTACTTC
TRBV19	TRBD1	TRBJ2-1	13	CASNRGSIDEQFF	TGTGCCAGTAACAGGGGGAGTATCGATGAGCAGTTCTTC
TRBV6-5	.	TRBJ1-1	14	CASSYSGEQAEAFF	TGTGCCAGCAGTTACTCCGGGGAGCAGGCTGAAGCTTTCTTT
TRBV19	TRBD1	TRBJ2-3	14	CASGGQGGTDTQYF	TGTGCCAGTGGGGGACAGGGAGGCACAGATACGCAGTATTTT
TRBV19	TRBD2	TRBJ2-5	16	CASRRSSGGGVETQYF	TGTGCCAGTAGAAGGTCTAGCGGGGGTGGGGTGGAGACCCAGTACTTC
TRBV2	.	TRBJ1-6	13	CASAVTGISPLHF	TGTGCCAGCGCCGTCACAGGGATTTCACCCCTCCACTTT
TRBV2	TRBD1	TRBJ2-3	15	CASSEAGGGADTQYF	TGTGCCAGCAGTGAAGCAGGGGGCGGCGCAGATACGCAGTATTTT
TRBV7-2	.	TRBJ2-7	17	CASSLWKGGGSSYEQYF	TGTGCCAGCAGCTTATGGAAAGGGGGGGGAAGCTCCTACGAGCAGTACTTC
TRBV28	TRBD2	TRBJ2-5	14	CASSIGTTQETQYF	TGTGCCAGCAGTATTGGGACTACCCAAGAGACCCAGTACTTC
TRBV19	.	TRBJ2-2	12	CASSIPTGELFF	TGTGCCAGTAGCATCCCCACCGGGGAGCTGTTTTTT
TRBV18	TRBD1	TRBJ1-4	15	CASSPGQGLNEKLFF	TGTGCCAGCTCACCTGGACAGGGATTAAATGAAAAACTGTTTTTT
TRBV5-6	.	TRBJ2-6	17	CASSSLDLSSGANVLTF	TGTGCCAGCAGCTCGCTGGACTTAAGCTCTGGGGCCAACGTCCTGACTTTC
TRBV11-2	.	TRBJ2-1	15	CASSSLGASYNEQFF	TGTGCCAGCAGCTCGTTAGGAGCCTCGTACAATGAGCAGTTCTTC
TRBV7-9	TRBD1	TRBJ1-2	14	CASSDRAIGYGYTF	TGTGCCAGCAGCGACAGGGCTATAGGCTATGGCTACACCTTC
TRBV4-1	TRBD2	TRBJ2-7	16	CASSQGSGGALSEQYF	TGCGCCAGCAGCCAGGGTAGCGGGGGGGCGTTGAGCGAGCAGTACTTC
TRBV10-3	.	TRBJ2-3	11	CAISITDTQYF	TGTGCCATATCCATCACAGATACGCAGTATTTT
TRBV18	.	TRBJ2-7	12	CASSPTGDEQYF	TGTGCCAGCTCACCCACCGGGGACGAGCAGTACTTC
TRBV7-9	TRBD1	TRBJ1-1	12	CASSPGGTEAFF	TGTGCCAGCAGCCCAGGGGGCACTGAAGCTTTCTTT
TRBV5-5	TRBD2	TRBJ2-2	16	CASSYGLAENTGELFF	TGTGCCAGCAGCTATGGACTAGCGGAGAACACCGGGGAGCTGTTTTTT
TRBV6-5	TRBD2	TRBJ2-3	15	CASSLNGLAIGAQYF	TGTGCCAGCAGTCTAAACGGACTAGCGATTGGTGCGCAGTATTTT
TRBV29-1	.	TRBJ2-1	13	CSHRSLGYNEQFF	TGCAGCCACAGATCCTTAGGATACAATGAGCAGTTCTTC
TRBV5-1	.	TRBJ1-4	14	CASSLEQGNEKLFF	TGCGCCAGCAGCTTGGAACAGGGTAATGAAAAACTGTTTTTT